This TCR beta chain was retrieved from a study of blood T cell repertoires in COVID-19. Background on the study: The United States, Italy and Spain provided the acute and convalescent COVID-19 samples.

Repertoires were generated with immunoSEQ multiplex PCR, while TCRdb's copy carries only in-frame clones and drops some. The table lists about 170,000 clones, about 86% of them singletons, with around 20% in the top ten. This clone was picked up a small number of times. Germline CDR1 and CDR2: LNHDA and SQIVND (reference sequence). The length of the CDR3 is 16 residues. V lost 4 bases to trimming and J lost 0 bases, with 15 bases between them. Sequences were obtained from peripheral blood. The chain carries TRBV19 and TRBJ1-1; D unresolved. The receptor's source is a woman between 65 and 79 years old who had recovered from COVID-19. The CDR3: CASSRVGTALNTEAFF. DNA of the CDR3: TGTGCCAGTAGTAGAGTCGGAACAGCACTGAACACTGAAGCTTTCTTT.